The T cell receptor beta chain described here comes from a study of cytomegalovirus exposure and HLA in healthy donors. Notes on the study in general: CMV antigen specificity of three CMV-associated chains was confirmed in vitro. HLA alleles were associated with 15,000 to 20,000 TCR beta sequences in a later analysis at 0.05 false discovery rate. The authors enumerated 180 or so TCR beta chains as linked to cytomegalovirus. Equally common other TCR beta chains were less clonally expanded than HLA-associated ones, a later analysis found.

Germline CDR1 and CDR2: LNHDA and SQIVND (reference sequence). With V trimmed by 0 bases and J by 4 bases, 5 bases remained unmatched. The CDR3 extends over 17 amino acids. PCR involved 60 Vbeta and 13 Jbeta primers. Repertoires were generated with immunoSEQ multiplex PCR, while TCRdb's copy carries only in-frame clones and drops some. This table holds about 140,000 clones. In the case of this clone: The antigen remains unidentified.

V gene TRBV19 combines with J gene TRBJ2-1, with 11 bases aligning to TRBD1. Sequenced: PBMCs. The source of this sequence is a woman aged 18-35 years in good health and CMV-seronegative. CDR3 amino acids: CASSIDPGTGGYNEQFF. In DNA form, the CDR3 reads TGTGCCAGTAGTATAGATCCCGGGACAGGGGGGTACAATGAGCAGTTCTTC.